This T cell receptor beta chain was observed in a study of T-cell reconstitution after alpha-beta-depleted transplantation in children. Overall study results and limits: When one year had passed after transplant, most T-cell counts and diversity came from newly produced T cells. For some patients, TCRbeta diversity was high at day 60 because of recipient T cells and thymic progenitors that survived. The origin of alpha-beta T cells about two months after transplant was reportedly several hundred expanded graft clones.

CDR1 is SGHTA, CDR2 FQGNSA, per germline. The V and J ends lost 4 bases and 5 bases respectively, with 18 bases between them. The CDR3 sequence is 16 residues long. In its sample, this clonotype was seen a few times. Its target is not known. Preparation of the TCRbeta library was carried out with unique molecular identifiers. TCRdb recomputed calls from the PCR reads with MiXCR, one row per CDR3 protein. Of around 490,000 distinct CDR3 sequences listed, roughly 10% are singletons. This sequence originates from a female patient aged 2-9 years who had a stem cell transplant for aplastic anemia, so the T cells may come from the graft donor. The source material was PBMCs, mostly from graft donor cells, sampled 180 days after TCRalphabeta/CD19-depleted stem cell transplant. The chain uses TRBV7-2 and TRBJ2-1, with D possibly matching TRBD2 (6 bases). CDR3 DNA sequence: TGTGCCAGCAGCTGGGCCCGTGGCGGGGTTAACAATGAGCAGTTCTTC. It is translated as CASSWARGGVNNEQFF.